The rows below give T cell receptor beta chains drawn from one sample of a study of shared clonotypes between healthy human individuals. Profiled with immunoSEQ multiplex PCR; TCRdb holds only in-frame clones, not every one. In the table there are more than 2 million clones, 93% of which are singletons. The sample comprised naive CD8+ T cells from PBMCs. The receptors originated from a man aged 18 to 35 in good health. Some clones in this sample may be carry-over from other donors' samples. CDR3s include the opening cysteine and the closing phenylalanine or tryptophan. Each record gives: J gene, V gene, clone size, D gene, CDR3 protein, CDR3 DNA. A D gene is named only where the DNA matches it firmly. The size field is filled for only some rows; it gives once, few, many or a size class.

TRBJ2-1	TRBV11-2	NA	TRBD2	CASSLDGGRLAEYYNEQFF	TGTGCCAGCAGCTTAGATGGGGGGCGACTAGCGGAATACTACAATGAGCAGTTCTTC
TRBJ1-2	TRBV6-5	NA	NA	CASSPGTSNYGYTF	TGTGCCAGCAGTCCAGGGACCTCTAACTATGGCTACACCTTC
TRBJ2-5	TRBV12-5	NA	NA	CASGDPGDGETQYF	TGTGCTAGTGGCGACCCGGGGGACGGGGAGACCCAGTACTTC
TRBJ2-5	TRBV5-1	NA	NA	CASSLRGGYQETQYF	TGCGCCAGCAGCTTGCGGGGTGGTTACCAAGAGACCCAGTACTTC
TRBJ2-1	TRBV28	NA	NA	CASRGESVAWSEQFF	TGTGCCAGCAGGGGAGAAAGCGTGGCGTGGAGTGAGCAGTTCTTC
TRBJ1-3	TRBV2	NA	NA	CASSDRGTGNTIYF	TGTGCCAGCAGTGACCGGGGTACAGGAAACACCATATATTTT
TRBJ2-7	TRBV27	NA	TRBD1	CASSTRQGTYEQYF	TGTGCCAGCAGTACGAGACAGGGAACCTACGAGCAGTACTTC
TRBJ1-2	TRBV6-5	NA	NA	CASSYAEGYGYTF	TGTGCCAGCAGTTACGCGGAAGGCTATGGCTACACCTTC
TRBJ1-3	TRBV6-5	NA	NA	CASSSRTGNTIYF	TGTGCCAGCAGTTCAAGAACTGGAAACACCATATATTTT
TRBJ1-1	TRBV7-9	NA	NA	CASSLGTSEAFF	TGTGCCAGCAGCTTAGGGACGTCTGAAGCTTTCTTT
TRBJ1-5	TRBV7-8	NA	NA	CASSFFPPDRRNQPQHF	TGTGCCAGCAGCTTTTTTCCGCCGGACAGACGCAATCAGCCCCAGCATTTT
TRBJ2-3	TRBV5-1	NA	TRBD2	CASSLARREGGTDTQYF	TGCGCCAGCAGCTTAGCTAGAAGGGAGGGAGGCACAGATACGCAGTATTTT
TRBJ2-7	TRBV11-3	NA	TRBD1	CASSLGFGTGANEQYF	TGTGCCAGCAGTCTCGGGTTCGGGACAGGGGCGAACGAGCAGTACTTC
TRBJ1-5	TRBV6-1	few	TRBD1	CASSERTGTGQPQHF	TGTGCCAGCAGTGAAAGGACAGGAACTGGTCAGCCCCAGCATTTT
TRBJ2-1	TRBV7-9	NA	NA	CASTTTRSYNEQFF	TGTGCCAGCACCACCACACGCTCCTACAATGAGCAGTTCTTC
TRBJ2-3	TRBV7-9	NA	NA	CASSAPADTQYF	TGTGCCAGCAGCGCCCCTGCGGATACGCAGTATTTT
TRBJ1-1	TRBV19	few	NA	CASSIGKNTEAFF	TGTGCCAGTAGTATAGGGAAGAACACTGAAGCTTTCTTT
TRBJ2-7	TRBV7-2	NA	NA	CASSLATGAGFVGDTYEQYF	TGTGCCAGCAGCTTAGCCACCGGGGCCGGTTTTGTCGGGGATACCTACGAGCAGTACTTC
TRBJ2-3	TRBV27	NA	TRBD2	CASSSRIAGMTDTQYF	TGTGCCAGCAGTTCCAGAATAGCGGGAATGACAGATACGCAGTATTTT
TRBJ2-7	TRBV4-3	NA	NA	CASSQGPQQYF	TGCGCCAGCAGCCAAGGGCCTCAGCAGTACTTC
TRBJ2-7	TRBV21-1	NA	NA	CASSHRGDNGSTADEQYF	TGTGCCAGCAGCCACCGGGGGGACAATGGTTCCACTGCGGACGAGCAGTACTTC
TRBJ2-2	TRBV28	NA	NA	CASSARQGVTGELFF	TGTGCCAGCAGTGCCCGACAAGGGGTCACCGGGGAGCTGTTTTTT
TRBJ2-7	TRBV30	NA	NA	CAWNEQASYEQYF	TGTGCCTGGAATGAGCAGGCGTCCTACGAGCAGTACTTC
TRBJ1-1	TRBV28	NA	NA	CASSLILGRGSEAFF	TGTGCCAGCAGTTTAATCCTTGGCCGGGGCTCTGAAGCTTTCTTT
TRBJ2-7	TRBV27	NA	NA	CASSFSGYEQYF	TGTGCCAGCAGTTTTAGCGGATACGAGCAGTACTTC
TRBJ1-5	TRBV28	once	NA	CASSLIAWATRQPQHF	TGTGCCAGCAGTTTAATCGCCTGGGCCACCCGGCAGCCCCAGCATTTT
TRBJ1-1	TRBV4-1	NA	NA	CASSQDSSGFIGGPNTEAFF	TGCGCCAGCAGCCAAGATTCAAGTGGCTTCATTGGGGGGCCTAACACTGAAGCTTTCTTT
TRBJ1-1	TRBV19	NA	NA	CASSISRGTEAFF	TGTGCCAGTAGTATCTCCAGGGGAACTGAAGCTTTCTTT
TRBJ2-1	TRBV9	NA	NA	CASSPAGRWYEQFF	TGTGCCAGCAGCCCAGCCGGGAGATGGTATGAGCAGTTCTTC
TRBJ2-7	TRBV19	NA	TRBD1	CASSARDSSYEQYF	TGTGCCAGTAGTGCAAGGGACAGCTCCTACGAGCAGTACTTC
TRBJ2-5	TRBV6-5	NA	NA	CASSYGLRETQYF	TGTGCCAGCAGTTACGGTTTGCGGGAGACCCAGTACTTC
TRBJ2-7	TRBV30	NA	NA	CAWSVFGISSYEQYF	TGTGCCTGGAGTGTATTTGGGATCAGCTCCTACGAGCAGTACTTC
TRBJ1-2	TRBV28	NA	NA	CASSLTTAYYGYTF	TGTGCCAGCAGTTTAACGACAGCGTACTATGGCTACACCTTC
TRBJ2-1	TRBV2	NA	TRBD1	CASSGDRERSSYNEQFF	TGTGCCAGCAGCGGGGACAGGGAAAGGAGCTCCTACAATGAGCAGTTCTTC
TRBJ2-7	TRBV5-1	NA	NA	CASSPGPSEEQYF	TGCGCCAGCAGCCCTGGGCCGTCAGAGGAGCAGTACTTC
TRBJ2-5	TRBV4-1	NA	TRBD1	CASSLRQGGETQYF	TGCGCCAGCAGCCTTAGACAGGGGGGAGAGACCCAGTACTTC
TRBJ2-1	TRBV4-2	once	TRBD1	CASSQIPTGPTVNEQFF	TGTGCCAGCAGCCAAATTCCGACAGGGCCAACGGTCAATGAGCAGTTCTTC
TRBJ2-5	TRBV2	NA	NA	CASSEGGAGLQETQYF	TGTGCCAGCAGTGAGGGTGGCGCGGGCCTACAAGAGACCCAGTACTTC
TRBJ2-1	TRBV12-5	NA	TRBD2	CASGLDRIDSGGPNEQFF	TGTGCTAGTGGTTTGGACAGGATAGACAGCGGGGGACCCAATGAGCAGTTCTTC
TRBJ2-3	TRBV19	NA	NA	CASSRLLTDTQYF	TGTGCCAGTAGTCGGCTCCTCACAGATACGCAGTATTTT
TRBJ2-5	TRBV19	NA	NA	CASSIRSGTLREQYF	TGTGCCAGTAGTATCCGTTCAGGAACCCTACGAGAGCAGTACTTC
TRBJ2-6	TRBV5-6	NA	NA	CASSSNGAGANVLTF	TGTGCCAGCAGCTCTAACGGGGCTGGGGCCAACGTCCTGACTTTC
TRBJ2-7	TRBV7-9	NA	TRBD1	CASSPASRGYEQYF	TGTGCCAGCAGCCCCGCCAGCAGGGGGTACGAGCAGTACTTC
TRBJ1-6	TRBV4-3	NA	TRBD1	CASSQGGQQGPRSPLHF	TGCGCCAGCAGCCAGGGGGGTCAACAGGGGCCTCGTTCACCCCTCCACTTT
TRBJ1-3	TRBV7-9	NA	NA	CASSLGGRAGNTIYF	TGTGCCAGCAGCTTAGGGGGTAGGGCTGGAAACACCATATATTTT
TRBJ2-1	TRBV28	once	TRBD2	CASSPLLAGSYNEQFF	TGTGCCAGCAGTCCTCTACTAGCGGGTTCCTACAATGAGCAGTTCTTC
TRBJ2-1	TRBV27	NA	TRBD2	CASSLVAGVYNEQFF	TGTGCCAGCAGTCTAGTAGCGGGAGTCTACAATGAGCAGTTCTTC
TRBJ2-2	TRBV29-1	NA	TRBD1	CSVRDSNTGELFF	TGCAGCGTGAGGGACAGTAACACCGGGGAGCTGTTTTTT
TRBJ2-1	TRBV7-9	NA	NA	CASSLGPPSGNEQFF	TGTGCCAGCAGCTTGGGACCGCCCTCGGGGAATGAGCAGTTCTTC